This T cell receptor beta chain was sequenced during a study of T cell responses to AZD1222 COVID-19 vaccine. The CDR3 loop spans 16 amino acids. TCRdb keeps only in-frame clones here, not all; method: immunoSEQ multiplex PCR. The sample carries over 150,000 clones, 80% to 90% recorded once. Regarding the study as a whole: Donor demographics were predominantly white British with a female majority; clonal diversity may be underestimated. Reports say nearly half of spike-specific TCRs go after unmutated variant regions. Only five to seven AZD1222 recipients were seropositive at baseline.

Of note for this clone: The target antigen is unknown.

The specimen comprised peripheral blood, sampled 28 days after the second AZD1222 dose. This clonotype was sampled from an adult who received the AZD1222 COVID-19 vaccine. The J gene is TRBJ2-3, the V gene TRBV12-2; the table's D call TRBD2 went unverified against the DNA. TRBV12-2 is tagged as a pseudogene. In DNA form, the CDR3 reads TGTGCAAGTCGCTTAGCCTCCGGGTTAGCGGGGGATACGCAGTATTTT. Translation: CASRLASGLAGDTQYF.